This TCR beta chain was sequenced during a study of blood T cell repertoires in COVID-19. The V gene lost 3 bases and the J gene lost 7 bases, with 24 bases spanning the gap. CDR3 length: 17 amino acids. Germline assignment: CDR1 SGHRS and CDR2 YFSETQ. Profiling relied on immunoSEQ multiplex PCR, and the TCRdb table lists in-frame clones only, not all of them. The data hold under 250,000 clones, with roughly four fifths observed a single time. The rearrangement links TRBV5-1 to TRBJ2-3, with D possibly TRBD2 on 5 matching bases. Sequenced input: peripheral blood. The source is a woman in her 40s with acute or convalescent COVID-19. The CDR3 DNA follows: TGCGCCAGCAGCTCTTCTTCCGGGAATAGTTTCATGCATACGCAGTATTTT. Translating gives CASSSSSGNSFMHTQYF.